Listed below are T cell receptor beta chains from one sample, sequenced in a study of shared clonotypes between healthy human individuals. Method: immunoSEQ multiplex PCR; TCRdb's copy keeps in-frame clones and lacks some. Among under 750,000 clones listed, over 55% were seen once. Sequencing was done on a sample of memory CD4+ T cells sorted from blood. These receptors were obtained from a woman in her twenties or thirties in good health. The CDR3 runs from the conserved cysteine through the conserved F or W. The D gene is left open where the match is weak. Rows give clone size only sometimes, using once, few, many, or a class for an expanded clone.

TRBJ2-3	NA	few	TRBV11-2	TGTGCCAGCAGCTTTGGTGGGAGTGGGTATTTT	CASSFGGSGYF
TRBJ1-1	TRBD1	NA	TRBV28	TGTGCCAGCAGTAAGGACAGGGGCCTCCGGAACACTGAAGCTTTCTTT	CASSKDRGLRNTEAFF
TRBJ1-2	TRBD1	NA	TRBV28	TGTGCCAGCAGTTTAGCGGGACAGGGTCTTCTACACGACTATGGCTACACCTTC	CASSLAGQGLLHDYGYTF
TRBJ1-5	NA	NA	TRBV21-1	TGTGCCAGCAGCAAAACATGGGACAGGGGAGCGGGCAATCAGCCCCAGCATTTT	CASSKTWDRGAGNQPQHF
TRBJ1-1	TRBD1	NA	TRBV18	TGTGCCAGCTCAGCGCGATCCGGGACAGATAGCACTGAAGCTTTCTTT	CASSARSGTDSTEAFF
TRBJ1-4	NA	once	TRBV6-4	TGTGCCAGCAGGTCACAGGGAAATCCTAATGAAAAACTGTTTTTT	CASRSQGNPNEKLFF
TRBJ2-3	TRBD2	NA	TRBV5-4	TGTGCCAGCAGCAGTAGCGGGAGAGGTCTCACAGATACGCAGTATTTT	CASSSSGRGLTDTQYF
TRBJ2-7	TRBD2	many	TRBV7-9	TGTGCCAGCAGCTTAGTGGTGACGGGGGGCTCCTACGAGCAGTACTTC	CASSLVVTGGSYEQYF
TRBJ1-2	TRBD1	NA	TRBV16	TGTGCCAGCAGCCAATCGGTTACAGGGGCCGCCTATGGCTACACCTTC	CASSQSVTGAAYGYTF
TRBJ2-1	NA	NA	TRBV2	TGTGCCAGTAATCACCGACGGAGTAGCGGCAATGAGCAGTTCTTC	CASNHRRSSGNEQFF
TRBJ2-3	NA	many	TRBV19	TGTGCCAGTAGTATCGGGGAACGAGGTACGCAGTATTTT	CASSIGERGTQYF
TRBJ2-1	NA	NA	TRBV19	TGTGCCAGTAGTACCGGGACGGGCCATGAGCAGTTCTTC	CASSTGTGHEQFF
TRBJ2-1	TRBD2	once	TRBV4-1	TGCGCCAGCAGCCAACCGACGGGACTAGCGGCTTATCGCTCCTACAATGAGCAGTTCTTC	CASSQPTGLAAYRSYNEQFF
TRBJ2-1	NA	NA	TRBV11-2	TGTGCCAGCAGCCGCGGAGGGGTCGGGACTGGGGCCTACAATGAGCAGTTCTTC	CASSRGGVGTGAYNEQFF
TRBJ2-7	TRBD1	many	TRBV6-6	TGTGCCAGCAGTTATGGGACAGGGGGTTCCTACGAGCAGTACTTC	CASSYGTGGSYEQYF
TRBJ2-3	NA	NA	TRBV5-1	TGCGCCAGCAGCTGGCAGGGGAATCCAGATACGCAGTATTTT	CASSWQGNPDTQYF
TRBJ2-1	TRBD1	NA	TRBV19	TGTGCCAGTAGCCACAGGGGGCTACCCTCCGATGAGCAGTTCTTC	CASSHRGLPSDEQFF
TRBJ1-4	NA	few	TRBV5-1	TGCGCCAGCAGCTTGAAAGAAAAACTGTTTTTT	CASSLKEKLFF
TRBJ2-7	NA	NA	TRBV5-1	TGCGCCAGCAGCTTGGAAGGGTTCACCTACGAGCAGTACTTC	CASSLEGFTYEQYF
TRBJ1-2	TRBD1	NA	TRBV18	TGTGCCAGCTCAGGAGGACAGGCGGATACCTATGGCTACACCTTC	CASSGGQADTYGYTF
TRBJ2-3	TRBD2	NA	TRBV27	TGTGCCAGCAGACCACTACTAGCGGGAGTGGCAGATACGCAGTATTTT	CASRPLLAGVADTQYF
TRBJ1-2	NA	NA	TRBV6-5	TGTGCCAGCAGTTACGCGACCAGGGCGCCCTATGGCTACACCTTC	CASSYATRAPYGYTF